This TCR beta chain was documented in a study of blood T cell repertoires in COVID-19. For the study at large: The samples span acute and convalescent COVID-19 from the United States, Italy and Spain. From T cells, B-cell-depleted T cells, or PBMCs came the material, which was cDNA or gDNA.

This clone was picked up one time. Per germline, CDR1 MDHEN and CDR2 SYDVKM. The CDR3 loop spans 16 amino acids. V lost 4 bases and J lost 2; bases outside the gene matches: 10. How the authors handled the data: Using reference gene primer amplification, nucleated cell counts were estimated. Assay: immunoSEQ multiplex PCR; the TCRdb copy retains only in-frame clones and omits some. For V, J and clone size, that table is used; D and trimming come from the DNA. This table holds 98,000 or so clones, 80% to 90% found once. The genes are TRBV28 and TRBJ1-2, with 7 bases matching TRBD1. The sample consisted of peripheral blood. This TCR was recovered from a man between 50 and 59 years old with acute or convalescent COVID-19. The CDR3 DNA reads as TGTGCCAGCAGTTCCCCTCTGGACAGGAGCAACTATGGCTACACCTTC. It specifies CASSSPLDRSNYGYTF.